These 13 T cell receptor beta chains share one sample of origin, sequenced in a study of monozygotic twins with cystic fibrosis. Here immunoSEQ multiplex PCR was the method, and the copy in TCRdb shows in-frame clones only, minus some. Of 25,000 to 30,000 clones in the sample, 90% were seen once. The sequenced material came from blood. These receptors came from a girl aged 2-10 years with cystic fibrosis.

The chain recombines TRBV7-8 with TRBJ1-2; 9 positions agree with TRBD1. Trimming cost V 3 bases and J 8 bases; bases outside gene matches: 4. Germline CDR1 is SGHVS and CDR2 is FQNEAQ. The CDR3 is made up of 13 amino acids. The CDR3 DNA follows: TGTGCCAGCAGCTTCGGGACAGGGATGGGCTACACCTTC. Translating gives CASSFGTGMGYTF.

This clone was counted a single time. J is TRBJ1-2 and V is TRBV29-1; D is unclear. Germline CDR1 is SQVTM and CDR2 is ANQGSEA. V was shortened by 5 bases and J by 3 bases, with 7 bases between the two germline ends. This CDR3 region has 11 residues. This chain's CDR3 is CSVRHDYGYTF. The CDR3 DNA is TGCAGCGTTAGGCACGACTATGGCTACACCTTC.

The chain links TRBV19 to TRBJ1-2; a weak D match, TRBD1 (6 bases). Germline CDR1 reads LNHDA; CDR2 reads SQIVND (reference sequence). The CDR3 totals 16 residues. V was pared by 1 base and J by 3 bases, with 15 bases between. This CDR3 is CASSIVARGADYGYTF. CDR3 nucleotide sequence: TGTGCCAGTAGTATAGTTGCCAGGGGCGCTGACTATGGCTACACCTTC.

The chain links TRBV7-9 to TRBJ1-2; D uncertain. The CDR3 loop spans 15 amino acids. Germline lookup yields CDR1 SEHNR and CDR2 FQNEAQ (reference sequence). Trimming left V 3 bases short and J 2 bases short, with 13 bases between. For the CDR3, the DNA is TGTGCCAGCAGCTTTGGGTCGGGTTGGAACTATGGCTACACCTTC. It yields the protein CASSFGSGWNYGYTF.

The sample holds one count of this clone. V gene TRBV30 combines with J gene TRBJ1-6, with D uncertain. Germline-derived CDR1 and CDR2 are GTSNPN and SVGIG (reference sequence). Trimming pared 0 bases from V and 14 bases from J, leaving 14 bases between. The CDR3 covers 13 residues. CDR3 DNA sequence: TGTGCCTGGAGTGTACAAAGGCAATCGGCCCTCCACTTT. It codes for CAWSVQRQSALHF.

This chain joins TRBV27 and TRBJ2-6; either TRBD1 or TRBD2 may fit D (6 bases each). The CDR3 runs 14 residues. V lost 2 bases, J lost 12 bases, and 14 bases lay in between. CDR1 and CDR2 (germline): MNHEY, SMNVEV (reference sequence). Here the CDR3 reads CASSLNGGHRVLTF. The DNA of the CDR3 is TGTGCCAGCAGTTTAAACGGGGGACATCGCGTCCTGACTTTC.

The chain employs TRBV5-1 and TRBJ2-7; 7 nucleotides line up with TRBD2. Germline loops: CDR1 SGHRS, CDR2 YFSETQ. V lost 0 bases and J lost 1; bases outside the gene matches: 13. The CDR3 extends over 18 amino acids. CDR3 loop: CASSLGSSGLTKSYEQYF. The CDR3 bases are TGCGCCAGCAGCTTGGGTTCTTCGGGACTAACAAAATCCTACGAGCAGTACTTC.

The chain joins TRBV30 to TRBJ1-1, with D possibly being TRBD1 (6 bases). The CDR3 is 13 amino acids. Germline V gives CDR1 GTSNPN, CDR2 SVGIG (reference sequence). Trimming removed 5 bases from V and 0 bases from J, with 10 bases in between. CDR3 DNA: TGTGCCTGGGCCGGGACACTGAACACTGAAGCTTTCTTT. Its protein product is CAWAGTLNTEAFF.

The chain recombines TRBV9 with TRBJ1-1, with D possibly matching TRBD1 (5 bases). V was clipped by 2 bases and J by 5 bases, with 13 bases between them. From germline, CDR1 is SGDLS and CDR2 YYNGEE. The CDR3 has 14 residues. The CDR3: CASSVGGYRTEAFF. CDR3 coding DNA: TGTGCCAGCAGCGTCGGGGGATATAGAACTGAAGCTTTCTTT.

The genes are TRBV29-1 and TRBJ2-2, with 7 bases fitting TRBD1. Germline V gene lookup returns CDR1 SQVTM and CDR2 ANQGSEA. The CDR3 loop spans 14 amino acids. Germline trimming cut 4 bases from V and 0 bases from J; bases unmatched to any gene: 2. The chain's CDR3 is CSVGGQPNTGELFF. The CDR3 DNA follows: TGCAGCGTTGGGGGACAGCCGAACACCGGGGAGCTGTTTTTT.

This sequence joins TRBV9 and TRBJ2-3; the match to TRBD1 covers 8 bases. CDR3 length equals 13 residues. Germline assignment: CDR1 SGDLS and CDR2 YYNGEE. The V gene end was trimmed by 3 bases and the J gene end by 6 bases; junction bases not matched to a gene: 3. For the CDR3, the DNA is TGTGCCAGCAGCGGAAGACAGGGGGATACGCAGTATTTT. It yields the protein CASSGRQGDTQYF.

This clone occurred a few times. The chain joins TRBV9 to TRBJ2-7; 11 bases map to TRBD2. Trimming removed 4 bases from V and 1 base from J; junction bases left unmatched: 7. CDR3 size: 16 residues. Germline V CDR1 and CDR2: SGDLS, YYNGEE. CDR3 protein: CASSPRLAGSSYEQYF. In DNA, the CDR3 is TGTGCCAGCAGCCCTAGACTAGCGGGGAGTTCCTACGAGCAGTACTTC.

The chain couples TRBV7-8 to TRBJ1-2; 9 bases fit TRBD1. J was trimmed by 7 bases and V by 5 bases; bases with no gene match: 8. Per the germline V gene, CDR1 is SGHVS and CDR2 is FQNEAQ. This CDR3 comprises 14 residues. CDR3 sequence: CASSERDRDGGYTF. Written as DNA, the CDR3 is TGTGCCAGCAGCGAGCGGGACAGGGATGGTGGCTACACCTTC.